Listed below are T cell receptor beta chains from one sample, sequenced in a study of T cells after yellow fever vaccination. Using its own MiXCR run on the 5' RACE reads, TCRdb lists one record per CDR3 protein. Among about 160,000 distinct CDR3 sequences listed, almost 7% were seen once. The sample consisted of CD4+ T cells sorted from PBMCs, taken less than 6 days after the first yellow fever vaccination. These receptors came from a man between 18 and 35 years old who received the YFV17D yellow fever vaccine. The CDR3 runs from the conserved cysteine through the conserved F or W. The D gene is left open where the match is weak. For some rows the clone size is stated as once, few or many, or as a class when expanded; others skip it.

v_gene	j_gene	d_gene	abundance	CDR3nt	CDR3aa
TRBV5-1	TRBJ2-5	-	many	TGCGCCAGCAGCTTCGGGGGCTCGGGAGAGACCCAGTACTTC	CASSFGGSGETQYF
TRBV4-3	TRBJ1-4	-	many	TGCGCCAGCAGCCAAGATTCTGGGACTAATGAAAAACTGTTTTTT	CASSQDSGTNEKLFF
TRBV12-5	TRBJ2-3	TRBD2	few	TGTGCTAGCGCACAAACGGGGGGTCCCGATACGCAGTATTTT	CASAQTGGPDTQYF
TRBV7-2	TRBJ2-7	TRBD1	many	TGTGCCAGCAGCTGGGGGACAGGGACCCCCTACGAGCAGTACTTC	CASSWGTGTPYEQYF
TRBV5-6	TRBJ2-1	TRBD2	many	TGTGCCAGCAGCTTGTCGGGGGGGAGCTCCTACAATGAGCAGTTCTTC	CASSLSGGSSYNEQFF
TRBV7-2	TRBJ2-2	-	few	TGTGCCAGCAGCCCAGGGTTTCCCGGGGAGCTGTTTTTT	CASSPGFPGELFF
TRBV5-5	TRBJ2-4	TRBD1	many	TGTGCCAGCAGCTGGGGACAGGGGATAGCCAAAAACATTCAGTACTTC	CASSWGQGIAKNIQYF
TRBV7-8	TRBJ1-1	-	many	TGTGCCAGCAGCCCGTGGGGACAGAACACTGAAGCTTTCTTT	CASSPWGQNTEAFF
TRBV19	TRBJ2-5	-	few	TGTGCCAGTAGCAAATGGAGGGAAGAGACCCAGTACTTC	CASSKWREETQYF
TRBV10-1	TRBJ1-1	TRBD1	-	TGCGCCAGCAGTCCAGGGGGCCGTCCGAACACTGAAGCTTTCTTT	CASSPGGRPNTEAFF
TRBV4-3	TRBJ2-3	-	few	TGCGCCAGCAGCCAAGAGGATAGGGCCCGCACAGATACGCAGTATTTT	CASSQEDRARTDTQYF
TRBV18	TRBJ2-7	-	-	TGTGCCAGCTCACCAGCAAGCATTGGGGGCTACGAGCAGTACTTC	CASSPASIGGYEQYF
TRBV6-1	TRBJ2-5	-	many	TGTGCCAGCAGTGAGCAACTAGCTTTTCAAGAGACCCAGTACTTC	CASSEQLAFQETQYF
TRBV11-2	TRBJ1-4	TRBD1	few	TGTGCCAGCAGCCTCAGGGGGCGCGATGAAAAACTGTTTTTT	CASSLRGRDEKLFF
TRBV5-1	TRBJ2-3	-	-	TGCGCCAGCAGCTTTGCGGGTGGGGCCACAGATACGCAGTATTTT	CASSFAGGATDTQYF
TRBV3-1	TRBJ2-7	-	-	TGTGCCAGCAGCCAAGATTGGGGGTACGAGCAGTACTTC	CASSQDWGYEQYF
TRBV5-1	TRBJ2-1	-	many	TGCGCCAGCAGCTTGGAGGGGGACTCCTACAATGAGCAGTTCTTC	CASSLEGDSYNEQFF